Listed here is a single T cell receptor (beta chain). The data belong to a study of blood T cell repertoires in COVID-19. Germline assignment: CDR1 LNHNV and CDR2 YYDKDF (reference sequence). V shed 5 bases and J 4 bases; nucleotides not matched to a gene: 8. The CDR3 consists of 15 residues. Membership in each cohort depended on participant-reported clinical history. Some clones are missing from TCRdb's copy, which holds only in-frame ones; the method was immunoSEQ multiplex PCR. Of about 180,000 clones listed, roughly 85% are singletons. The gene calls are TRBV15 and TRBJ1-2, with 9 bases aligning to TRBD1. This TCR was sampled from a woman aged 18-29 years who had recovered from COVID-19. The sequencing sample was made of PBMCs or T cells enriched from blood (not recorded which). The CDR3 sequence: CATSPDRGGGYGYTF. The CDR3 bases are TGTGCCACCAGCCCGGACAGGGGAGGTGGCTATGGCTACACCTTC.